These 10 T cell receptor beta chains originate from one sample sequenced in a study of blood T cell repertoires in COVID-19. Here immunoSEQ multiplex PCR was the method, and the copy in TCRdb shows in-frame clones only, minus some. Of about 100,000 clones listed, 90% to 95% are singletons. Sequencing was carried out using peripheral blood. Receptors originate from a human donor in a cohort sampled during active COVID-19.

J is TRBJ2-5 and V is TRBV19; a possible D gene is TRBD2 (5 bases). V gave up 5 bases and J gave up 7 bases, with 20 bases separating them. The CDR3 contains 15 residues. Germline lookup yields CDR1 LNHDA and CDR2 SQIVND (reference sequence). CDR3 sequence: CASSAQAPGFATQYF. The CDR3 coding sequence is TGTGCCAGTAGTGCTCAGGCCCCGGGGTTTGCGACCCAGTACTTC.

The chain recombines TRBV6-5 with TRBJ2-7; D may be TRBD2 (5 bases). The ends were cut back, 6 bases at V and 3 bases at J, with 18 bases in the middle. The CDR3 runs to 15 residues. Germline-derived CDR1 and CDR2 are MNHEY and SVGAGI. CDR3 protein: CASSPDFSPNYEQYF. In DNA form, the CDR3 reads TGTGCCAGCAGCCCGGACTTTTCTCCGAACTACGAGCAGTACTTC.

The chain combines TRBV4-1 with TRBJ1-1; D perhaps matches TRBD1 (6 bases). Germline values: CDR1 MGHRA, CDR2 YSYEKL. The CDR3 is 17 residues long. Trimming removed 2 bases from V and 0 bases from J, with 16 bases in between. The CDR3 loop is CASSQYNTGSMNTEAFF. In nucleotides, the CDR3 is TGCGCCAGCAGCCAATACAATACAGGGAGCATGAACACTGAAGCTTTCTTT.

The chain combines TRBV4-3 with TRBJ2-7; TRBD2 matches at 11 bases. V shed 2 bases, J shed 2 bases, and the junction held 2 bases outside the gene matches. There are 15 residues in the CDR3. Germline V gene data show CDR1 as LGHNA and CDR2 as YSLEER. The CDR3 is CASSQLAGGPYEQYF. CDR3 nucleotide sequence: TGCGCCAGCAGCCAACTAGCGGGAGGCCCCTACGAGCAGTACTTC.

This sequence joins TRBV11-3 and TRBJ2-7, with D possibly being TRBD2 (6 bases). The germline gives CDR1 SGHNT, CDR2 YENEEA. This CDR3 region has 14 residues. Trimming stripped 1 base from V and 5 bases from J, with 12 bases between. The CDR3 loop is CASSLVGTSNEQYF. The CDR3 coding sequence is TGTGCCAGCAGCTTAGTTGGGACTTCAAACGAGCAGTACTTC.

The chain uses TRBV5-1 and TRBJ2-7, with 7 nucleotides matching TRBD1. The CDR3 runs to 15 residues. In germline, CDR1 is SGHRS, CDR2 YFSETQ. Germline trimming cut 1 base from V and 2 bases from J; bases unmatched to any gene: 6. In DNA form, the CDR3 reads TGCGCCAGCAGCTTGTATGGCCAGGGGGCCTACGAGCAGTACTTC. Its translation: CASSLYGQGAYEQYF.

V is TRBV7-8 and J is TRBJ1-1; 7 nucleotides match TRBD1. V shed 4 bases, J shed 5 bases, and the junction held 10 bases outside the gene matches. Germline V gene data show CDR1 as SGHVS and CDR2 as FQNEAQ. This CDR3 has 15 amino acids. The CDR3 loop is CASSSRLQGRTEAFF. CDR3 bases: TGTGCCAGCAGCTCGCGCTTACAGGGGAGGACTGAAGCTTTCTTT.

The chain employs TRBV5-1 and TRBJ2-1; 8 positions match TRBD2. The CDR3 sequence is 18 residues long. Germline CDR1 and CDR2: SGHRS and YFSETQ. Losses at the gene ends were 2 bases for V and 1 base for J; bases not matched to a gene: 11. CDR3 amino acids: CASSFSVAGGGSYNEQFF. CDR3 DNA sequence: TGCGCCAGCAGCTTTTCGGTGGCGGGGGGCGGGTCCTACAATGAGCAGTTCTTC.

The rearrangement links TRBV14 to TRBJ2-7; 9 bases map to TRBD2. Looked up from germline, CDR1 is SGHDN and CDR2 is FVKESK. The CDR3 contains 14 residues. The CDR3 bases are TGTGCAAGAGAGGGGCGGGAGGGTAGATACGAGCAGTACTTC. This encodes CAREGREGRYEQYF.

V gene TRBV18 combines with J gene TRBJ2-1; 8 bases fit TRBD2. The ends lost 3 bases at V and 8 bases at J; junction bases unmatched: 12. The germline gives CDR1 KGHSH, CDR2 LQKENI. CDR3 length equals 16 residues. DNA of the CDR3: TGTGCCAGCTCACCGACGAGCGGGAGAGTCGGCGATGAGCAGTTCTTC. It yields the protein CASSPTSGRVGDEQFF.